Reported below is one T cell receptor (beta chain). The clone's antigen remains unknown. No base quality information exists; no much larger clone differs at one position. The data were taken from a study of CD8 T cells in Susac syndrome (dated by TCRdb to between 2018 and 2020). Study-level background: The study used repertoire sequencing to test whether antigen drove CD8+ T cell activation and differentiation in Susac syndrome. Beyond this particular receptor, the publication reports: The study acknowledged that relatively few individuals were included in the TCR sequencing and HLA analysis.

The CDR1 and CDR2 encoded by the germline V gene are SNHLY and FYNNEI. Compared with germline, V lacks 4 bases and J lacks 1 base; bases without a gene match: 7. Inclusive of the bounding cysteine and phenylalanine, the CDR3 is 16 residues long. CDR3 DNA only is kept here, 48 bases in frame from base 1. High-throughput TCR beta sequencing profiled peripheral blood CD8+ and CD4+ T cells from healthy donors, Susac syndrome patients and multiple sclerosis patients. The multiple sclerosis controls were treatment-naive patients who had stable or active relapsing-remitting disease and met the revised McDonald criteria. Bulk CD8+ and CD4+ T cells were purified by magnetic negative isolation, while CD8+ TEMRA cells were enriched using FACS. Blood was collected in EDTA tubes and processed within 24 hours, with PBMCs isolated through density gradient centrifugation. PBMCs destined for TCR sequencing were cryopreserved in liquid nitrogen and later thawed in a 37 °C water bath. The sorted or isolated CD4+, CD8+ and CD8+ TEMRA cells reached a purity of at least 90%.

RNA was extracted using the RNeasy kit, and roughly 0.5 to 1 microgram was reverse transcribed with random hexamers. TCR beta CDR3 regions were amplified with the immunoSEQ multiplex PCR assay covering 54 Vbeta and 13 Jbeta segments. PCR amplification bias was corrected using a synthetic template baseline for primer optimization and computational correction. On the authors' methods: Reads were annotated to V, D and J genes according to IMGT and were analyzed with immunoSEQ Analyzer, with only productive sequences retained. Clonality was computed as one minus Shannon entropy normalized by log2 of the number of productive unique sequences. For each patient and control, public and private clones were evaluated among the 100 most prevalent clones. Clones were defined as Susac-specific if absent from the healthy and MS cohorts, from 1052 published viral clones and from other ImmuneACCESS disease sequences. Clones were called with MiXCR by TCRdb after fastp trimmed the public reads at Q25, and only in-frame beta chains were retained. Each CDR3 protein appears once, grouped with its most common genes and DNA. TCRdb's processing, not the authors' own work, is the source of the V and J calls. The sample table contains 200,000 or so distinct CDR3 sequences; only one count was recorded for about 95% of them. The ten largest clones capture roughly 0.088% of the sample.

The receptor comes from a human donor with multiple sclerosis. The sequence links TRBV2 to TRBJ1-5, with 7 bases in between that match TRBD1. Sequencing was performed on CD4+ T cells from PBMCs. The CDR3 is CASSAQGVGSNQPQHF. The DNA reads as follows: TGTGCCAGCAGTGCTCAGGGGGTAGGAAGCAATCAGCCCCAGCATTTT.